Detailed here is one TCR beta chain. Its antigen remains unidentified. Both 60 Vbeta primers and 13 Jbeta primers went into the PCR. Some clones are missing from TCRdb's copy, which holds only in-frame ones; the method was immunoSEQ multiplex PCR. The table lists 100,000 to 150,000 clones, 10% of them singletons. This record comes from a study of cytomegalovirus exposure and HLA in healthy donors. General observations from the study: In a later analysis, at a false discovery rate of 0.05, under 20,000 TCR beta sequences matched HLA alleles. Being productive about 87% or about 30% of the time was typical of most TCR beta V segments in an earlier analysis. CMV serostatus was the sole immune exposure information available.

V lost 3 bases and J lost 5, with 10 bases in between. The CDR3 spans 14 residues. Looked up from germline, CDR1 is MNHEY and CDR2 is SVGAGI. Material: PBMCs. This chain joins TRBV6-5 and TRBJ2-2; tentatively, D is TRBD2 (5 bases). This clonotype originated in a woman aged 18-30 years in good health and CMV-seropositive. The CDR3 DNA sequence: TGTGCCAGCAGTTATTTTGGCGGGACCGGGGAGCTGTTTTTT. Amino acid sequence: CASSYFGGTGELFF.